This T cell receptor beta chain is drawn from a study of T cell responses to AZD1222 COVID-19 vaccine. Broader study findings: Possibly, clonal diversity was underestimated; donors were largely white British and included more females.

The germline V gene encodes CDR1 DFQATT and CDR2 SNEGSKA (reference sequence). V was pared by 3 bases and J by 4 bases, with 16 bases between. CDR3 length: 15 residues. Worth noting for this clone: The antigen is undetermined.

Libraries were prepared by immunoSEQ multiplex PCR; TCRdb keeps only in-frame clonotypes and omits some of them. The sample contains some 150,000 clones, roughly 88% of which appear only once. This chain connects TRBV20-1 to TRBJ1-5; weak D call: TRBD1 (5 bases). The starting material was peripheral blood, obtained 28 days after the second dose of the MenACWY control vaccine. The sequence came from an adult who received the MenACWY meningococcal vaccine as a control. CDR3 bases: TGCAGTGCTAGTTTTTTAGGGCAGGGAAATCAGCCCCAGCATTTT. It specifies CSASFLGQGNQPQHF.